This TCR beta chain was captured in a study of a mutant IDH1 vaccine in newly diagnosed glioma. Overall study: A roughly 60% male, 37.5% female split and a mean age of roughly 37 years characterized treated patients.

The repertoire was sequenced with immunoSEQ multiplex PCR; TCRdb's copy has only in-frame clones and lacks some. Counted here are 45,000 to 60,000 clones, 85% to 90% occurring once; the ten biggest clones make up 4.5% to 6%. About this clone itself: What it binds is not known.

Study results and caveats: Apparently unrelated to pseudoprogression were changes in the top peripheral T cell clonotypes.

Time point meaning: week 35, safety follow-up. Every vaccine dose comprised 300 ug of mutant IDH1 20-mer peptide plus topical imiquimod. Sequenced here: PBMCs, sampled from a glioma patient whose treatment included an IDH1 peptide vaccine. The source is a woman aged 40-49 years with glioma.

The CDR3 DNA sequence: TGTGCCAGCACCGCCAACGTCGGGGGGCCGGATGGCTACACCTTC. It is translated as CASTANVGGPDGYTF. The rearrangement uses TRBV6-5 and TRBJ1-2; TRBD1 is a possible D gene (6 bases). This CDR3 is built from 15 residues. In germline, CDR1 is MNHEY, CDR2 SVGAGI. V was cut by 7 bases and J by 6 bases, with 21 bases left in between.